What follows are 5 T cell receptor beta chains derived from one specimen sequenced in a study of neoadjuvant anti-PD-1 for oral cavity cancer. Time point indicated: after neoadjuvant nivolumab, at surgical resection. Profiling relied on immunoSEQ multiplex PCR, and the TCRdb table lists in-frame clones only, not all of them. This table holds some 29,000 clones, more than 65% found once. Here the sequenced sample was PBMCs, taken after nivolumab (anti-PD-1) treatment. The source is a person between 40 and 79 years old with oral cavity squamous cell carcinoma.

CDR3 nucleotide sequence: TGTGCCAGCAGGGACTTCACCACCTACGAGCAGTACTTC. It translates to CASRDFTTYEQYF. The V call is TRBV2, the J call TRBJ2-7, with D perhaps matching TRBD2 (5 bases). This CDR3 contains 13 residues. Trimming removed 6 bases from V and 2 bases from J, with 11 bases in between. CDR1 SNHLY and CDR2 FYNNEI come from the germline V gene.

The chain combines TRBV5-6 with TRBJ1-2, with no clear D. CDR1 is SGHDT and CDR2 is YYEEEE in the germline V gene. The V and J ends lost 0 bases and 7 bases respectively, with 7 bases between them. This CDR3 comprises 12 residues. CDR3 sequence: CASSLVRSGYTF. CDR3 bases: TGTGCCAGCAGCTTGGTTAGAAGTGGCTACACCTTC.

CDR3 sequence: CASSQVEGGRDEQFF. DNA for the CDR3: TGCGCCAGCAGCCAAGTGGAGGGAGGTCGCGATGAGCAGTTCTTC. This sequence joins TRBV4-3 and TRBJ2-1; perhaps TRBD2 as D (6 bases). V was shortened by 1 base and J by 8 bases, with 15 bases between the two germline ends. From germline, CDR1 is LGHNA and CDR2 YSLEER. This CDR3 region has 15 residues.

The chain links TRBV30 to TRBJ2-5, with D unclear. The V end was cut by 0 bases, the J end by 1 base, with 6 bases between. This CDR3 spans 13 amino acids. The germline gives CDR1 GTSNPN, CDR2 SVGIG (reference sequence). In DNA, the CDR3 is TGTGCCTGGAGTGTCCACCCCCAAGAGACCCAGTACTTC. Its protein is CAWSVHPQETQYF.

V and J are TRBV7-3 and TRBJ2-3, with D unclear. This CDR3 has 13 residues. V lost 5 bases, J lost 4 bases, and 10 bases lay in between. Germline CDR1 and CDR2: SGHTA and FQGTGA. The CDR3 DNA reads as TGTGCCAGCAGCCCGGAAGGGCCAGATACGCAGTATTTT. This sequence encodes CASSPEGPDTQYF.